The source of this TCR beta chain is a study of vaccination effects on CD4 cells after COVID-19. Profiled with immunoSEQ multiplex PCR; TCRdb holds only in-frame clones, not every one. The sample includes tens of thousands of clones, less than 80% seen only once; the top ten take approximately 0.9%. With respect to this clone: Its matching antigen is unknown.

Before any sequencing was done, the ViraFEST assay used viral peptide pools to expand antigen-specific CD4+ T cells. Culture lasted over 9 days before CD4+ T cell isolation. Participants completed two doses of the BNT162b2 or mRNA-1273 vaccine. Around 2.1 million PBMC per well were cultured with 8.5 to 10 IU/ml IL-2 and about 10 ug/ml peptides. Each culture had half its medium swapped for IL-2 medium on days 3 and 7. V dropped 1 base and J dropped 2; count of bases not matched to a gene: 5. CDR3 length: 16 amino acids. Germline V gene lookup returns CDR1 SGHVS and CDR2 FNYEAQ. The sample was CD4+ T cells from PBMCs cultured with HCoV-OC43 spike peptides, taken after COVID-19 vaccination. Subset reported: HCoV-OC43 spike overlapping peptide pool stimulation. The sequence was obtained from a human donor who received a COVID-19 vaccine. The chain joins TRBV7-6 to TRBJ2-5, with 9 nucleotides matching TRBD2. The CDR3: CASSLGWRGGQETQYF. CDR3 in DNA: TGTGCCAGCAGCTTAGGTTGGCGGGGGGGTCAAGAGACCCAGTACTTC.